The clone carrying this T cell receptor (beta chain) was picked up many times. The target antigen is unknown. This entry is derived from a study of esophageal squamous cell carcinoma under preoperative chemotherapy. V lost 3 bases to trimming and J lost 11 bases; unmatched junction nucleotides: 8. Germline V gene lookup returns CDR1 KGHDR and CDR2 SFDVKD. This CDR3 is 13 amino acids long. Study conclusions and caveats: Post-treatment tumor-infiltrating lymphocytes appeared partly derived from peripheral T cells migrating into the tumor. Chemotherapy was followed by significantly higher TCR diversity in peripheral T cells only, not tumor-infiltrating lymphocytes. Paclitaxel-nedaplatin therapy caused immediate, substantial clonotype frequency changes.

Documented time point: after preoperative PTX-NDP chemotherapy. Preoperative chemotherapy with paclitaxel-nedaplatin was given to patients before surgery. TCRdb analysed the PCR reads with MiXCR anew, one entry per CDR3 protein. In the table there are approximately 20,000 distinct CDR3 sequences, just over 45% of which are singletons. The specimen was taken from a patient given preoperative chemotherapy. The rearrangement uses TRBV24-1 and TRBJ2-5; TRBD1 matches 7 bases. The origin of this receptor is a human donor with esophageal squamous cell carcinoma. The donor label of this sample is uncertain. In DNA, the CDR3 is TGTGCCACCAGTGATACGGTCCAGGGACAGCAGTACTTC. Translated: CATSDTVQGQQYF.